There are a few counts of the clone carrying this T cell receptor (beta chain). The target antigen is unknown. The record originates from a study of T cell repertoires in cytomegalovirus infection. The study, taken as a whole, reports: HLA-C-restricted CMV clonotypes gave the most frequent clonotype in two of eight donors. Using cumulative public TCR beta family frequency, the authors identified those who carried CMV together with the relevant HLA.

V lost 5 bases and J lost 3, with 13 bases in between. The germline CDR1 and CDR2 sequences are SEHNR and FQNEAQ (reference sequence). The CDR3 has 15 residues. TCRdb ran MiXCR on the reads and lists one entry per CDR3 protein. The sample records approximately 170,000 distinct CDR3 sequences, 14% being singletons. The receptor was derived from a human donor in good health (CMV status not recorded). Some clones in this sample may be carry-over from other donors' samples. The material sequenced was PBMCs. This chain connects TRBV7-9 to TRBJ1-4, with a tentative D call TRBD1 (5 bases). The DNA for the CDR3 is TGTGCCAGCAGCCCCCGGGAGGGGTCTAATGAAAAACTGTTTTTT. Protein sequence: CASSPREGSNEKLFF. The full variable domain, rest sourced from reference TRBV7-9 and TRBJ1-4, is DTGVSQNPRHKITKRGQNVTFRCDPISEHNRLYWYRQTLGQGPEFLTYFQNEAQLEKSRLLSDRFSAERPKGSFSTLEIQRTEQGDSAMYLCASSPREGSNEKLFFGSGTQLSVL.